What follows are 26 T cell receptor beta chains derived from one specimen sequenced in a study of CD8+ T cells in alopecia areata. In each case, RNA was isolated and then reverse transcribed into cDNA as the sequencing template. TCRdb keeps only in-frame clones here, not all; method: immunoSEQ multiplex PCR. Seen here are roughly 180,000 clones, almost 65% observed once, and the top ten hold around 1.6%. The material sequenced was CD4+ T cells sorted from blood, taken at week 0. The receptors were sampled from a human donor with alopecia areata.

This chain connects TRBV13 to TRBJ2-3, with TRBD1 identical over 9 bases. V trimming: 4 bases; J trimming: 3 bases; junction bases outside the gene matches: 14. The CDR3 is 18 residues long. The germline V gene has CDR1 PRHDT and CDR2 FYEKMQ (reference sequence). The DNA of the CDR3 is TGTGCCAGCAGCTCGCAAACCGGGACAGGGCTTAGGACAGATACGCAGTATTTT. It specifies CASSSQTGTGLRTDTQYF.

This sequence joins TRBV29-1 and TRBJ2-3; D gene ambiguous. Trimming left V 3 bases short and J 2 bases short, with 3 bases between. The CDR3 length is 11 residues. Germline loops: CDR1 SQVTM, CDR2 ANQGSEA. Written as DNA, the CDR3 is TGCAGCGTTGATCACACAGATACGCAGTATTTT. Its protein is CSVDHTDTQYF.

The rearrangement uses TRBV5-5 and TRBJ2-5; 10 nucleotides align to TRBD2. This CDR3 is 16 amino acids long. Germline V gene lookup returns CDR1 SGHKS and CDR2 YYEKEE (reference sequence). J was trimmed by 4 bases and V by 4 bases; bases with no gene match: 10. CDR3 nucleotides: TGTGCCAGCAGCCCCCCTAGCGGGGGAGGGGGAGAGACCCAGTACTTC. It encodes CASSPPSGGGGETQYF.

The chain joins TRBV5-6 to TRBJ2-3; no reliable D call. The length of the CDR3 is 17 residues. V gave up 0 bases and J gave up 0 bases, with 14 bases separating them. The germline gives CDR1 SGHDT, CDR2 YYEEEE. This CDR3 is CASSLGGGSTSTDTQYF. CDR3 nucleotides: TGTGCCAGCAGCTTGGGAGGCGGCAGTACTAGCACAGATACGCAGTATTTT.

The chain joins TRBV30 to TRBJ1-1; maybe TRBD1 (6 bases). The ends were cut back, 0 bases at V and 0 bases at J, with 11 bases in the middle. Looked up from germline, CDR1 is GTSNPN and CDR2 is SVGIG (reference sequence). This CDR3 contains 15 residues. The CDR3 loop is CAWSVGGTLNTEAFF. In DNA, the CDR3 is TGTGCCTGGAGTGTAGGGGGGACTTTGAACACTGAAGCTTTCTTT.

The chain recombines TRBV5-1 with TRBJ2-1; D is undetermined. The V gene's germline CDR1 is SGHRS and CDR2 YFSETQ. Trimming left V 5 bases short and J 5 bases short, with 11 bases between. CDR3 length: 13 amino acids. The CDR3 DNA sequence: TGCGCCAGCAGTCCGCAGTGGGACAATGAGCAGTTCTTC. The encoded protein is CASSPQWDNEQFF.

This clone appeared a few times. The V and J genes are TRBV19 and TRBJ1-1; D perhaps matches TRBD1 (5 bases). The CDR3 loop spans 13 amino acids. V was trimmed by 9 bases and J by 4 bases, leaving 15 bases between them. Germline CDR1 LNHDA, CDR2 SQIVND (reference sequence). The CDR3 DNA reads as TGTGCCAGCAGGGACCTAAAGGGCACTGAAGCTTTCTTT. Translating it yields CASRDLKGTEAFF.

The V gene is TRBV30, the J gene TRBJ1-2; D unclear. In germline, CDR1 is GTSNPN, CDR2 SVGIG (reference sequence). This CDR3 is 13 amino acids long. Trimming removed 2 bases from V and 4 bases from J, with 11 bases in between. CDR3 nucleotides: TGTGCCTGGAGTTCGGGCGGTTCCTATGGCTACACCTTC. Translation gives CAWSSGGSYGYTF. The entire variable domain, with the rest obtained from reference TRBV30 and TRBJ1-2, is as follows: SQTIHQWPATLVQPVGSPLSLECTVEGTSNPNLYWYRQAAGRGLQLLFYSVGIGQISSEVPQNLSASRPQDRQFILSSKKLLLSDSGFYLCAWSSGGSYGYTFGSGTRLTVV.

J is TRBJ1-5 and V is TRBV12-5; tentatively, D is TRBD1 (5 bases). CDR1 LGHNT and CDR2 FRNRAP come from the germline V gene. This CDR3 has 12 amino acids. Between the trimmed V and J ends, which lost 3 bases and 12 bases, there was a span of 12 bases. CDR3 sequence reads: CASGFSGGHQHF. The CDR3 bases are TGTGCTAGTGGTTTCTCGGGGGGTCACCAGCATTTT.

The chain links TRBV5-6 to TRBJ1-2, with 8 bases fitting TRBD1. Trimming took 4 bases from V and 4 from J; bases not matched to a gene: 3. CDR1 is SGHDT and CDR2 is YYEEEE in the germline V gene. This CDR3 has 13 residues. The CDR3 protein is CASSPTGVYGYTF. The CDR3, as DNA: TGTGCCAGCAGCCCGACAGGGGTCTATGGCTACACCTTC.

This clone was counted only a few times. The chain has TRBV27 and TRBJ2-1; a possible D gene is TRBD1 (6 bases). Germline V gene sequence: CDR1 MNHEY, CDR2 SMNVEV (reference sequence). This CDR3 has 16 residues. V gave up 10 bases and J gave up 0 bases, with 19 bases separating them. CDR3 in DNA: TGTGCCAAACAGGGTGTCGGTATTAGCTCCTACAATGAGCAGTTCTTC. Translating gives CAKQGVGISSYNEQFF.

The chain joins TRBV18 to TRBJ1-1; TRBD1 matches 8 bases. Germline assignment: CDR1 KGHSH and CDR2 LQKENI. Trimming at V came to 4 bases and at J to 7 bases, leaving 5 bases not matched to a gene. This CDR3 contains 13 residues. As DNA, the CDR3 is TGTGCCAGCTCACTAGCAGGGGGCCTTGAAGCTTTCTTT. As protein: CASSLAGGLEAFF.

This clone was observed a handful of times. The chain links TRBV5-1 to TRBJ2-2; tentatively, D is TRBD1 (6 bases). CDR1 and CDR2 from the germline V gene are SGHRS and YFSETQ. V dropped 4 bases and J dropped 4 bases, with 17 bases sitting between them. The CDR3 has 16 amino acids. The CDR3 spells CASSNGGAEGTGELFF. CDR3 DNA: TGCGCCAGCAGCAATGGGGGCGCTGAAGGCACCGGGGAGCTGTTTTTT.

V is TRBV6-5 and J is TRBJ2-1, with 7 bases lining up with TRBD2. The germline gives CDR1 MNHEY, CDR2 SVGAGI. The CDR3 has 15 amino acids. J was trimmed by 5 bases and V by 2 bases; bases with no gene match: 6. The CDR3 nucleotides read TGTGCCAGCAGTTACCCAGGTGCGGGGGACAATGAGCAGTTCTTC. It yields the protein CASSYPGAGDNEQFF.

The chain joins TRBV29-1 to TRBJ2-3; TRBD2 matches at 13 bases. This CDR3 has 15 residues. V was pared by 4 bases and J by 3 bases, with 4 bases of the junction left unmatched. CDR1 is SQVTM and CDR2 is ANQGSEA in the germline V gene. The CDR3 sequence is CSVVLAGGHTDTQYF. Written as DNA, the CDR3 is TGCAGCGTTGTACTAGCGGGGGGGCATACAGATACGCAGTATTTT.

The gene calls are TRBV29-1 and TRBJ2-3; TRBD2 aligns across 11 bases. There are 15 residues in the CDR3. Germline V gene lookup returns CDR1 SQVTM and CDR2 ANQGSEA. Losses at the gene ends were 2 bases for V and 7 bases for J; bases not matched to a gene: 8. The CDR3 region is CSVEQLAGGSNTQYF. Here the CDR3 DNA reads TGCAGCGTTGAACAGCTAGCGGGGGGCTCAAATACGCAGTATTTT.

CDR3 amino acids: CASVPGQNTEAFF. The CDR3 coding sequence is TGTGCCAGCGTCCCTGGACAGAACACTGAAGCTTTCTTT. This chain links TRBV6-5 with TRBJ1-1, with D tentatively TRBD1 (5 bases). CDR3 length: 13 residues. The germline V gene has CDR1 MNHEY and CDR2 SVGAGI. Trimming took off 8 bases at V and 1 base at J, with 11 bases between the two ends.

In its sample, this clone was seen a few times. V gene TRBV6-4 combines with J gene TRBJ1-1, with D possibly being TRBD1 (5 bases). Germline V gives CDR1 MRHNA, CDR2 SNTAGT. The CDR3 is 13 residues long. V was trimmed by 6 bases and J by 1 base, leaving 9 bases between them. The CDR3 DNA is TGTGCCAGCAGACTGGGACCGAACACTGAAGCTTTCTTT. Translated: CASRLGPNTEAFF.

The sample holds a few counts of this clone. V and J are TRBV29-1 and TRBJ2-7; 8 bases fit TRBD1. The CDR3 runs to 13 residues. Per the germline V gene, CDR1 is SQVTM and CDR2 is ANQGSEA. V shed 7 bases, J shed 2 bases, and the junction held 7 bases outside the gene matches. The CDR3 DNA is TGCAGCGCCCTAACGGACAGGGCCTACGAGCAGTACTTC. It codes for CSALTDRAYEQYF.

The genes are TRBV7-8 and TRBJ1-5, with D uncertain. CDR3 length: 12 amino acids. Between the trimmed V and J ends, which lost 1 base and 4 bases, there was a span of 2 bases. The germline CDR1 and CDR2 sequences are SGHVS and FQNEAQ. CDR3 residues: CASSLGNQPQHF. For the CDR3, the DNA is TGTGCCAGCAGCTTAGGGAATCAGCCCCAGCATTTT.

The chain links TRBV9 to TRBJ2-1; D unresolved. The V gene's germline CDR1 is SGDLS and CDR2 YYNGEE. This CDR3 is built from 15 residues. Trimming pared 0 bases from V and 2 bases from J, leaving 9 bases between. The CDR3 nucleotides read TGTGCCAGCAGCGTAGATCTAAGCCCCTACAATGAGCAGTTCTTC. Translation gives CASSVDLSPYNEQFF.

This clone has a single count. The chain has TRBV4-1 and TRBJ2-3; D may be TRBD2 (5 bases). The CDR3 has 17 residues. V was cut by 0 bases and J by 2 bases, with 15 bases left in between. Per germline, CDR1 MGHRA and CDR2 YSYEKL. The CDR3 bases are TGCGCCAGCAGCCAAGAGTGGACTCCCTTATCCACAGATACGCAGTATTTT. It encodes CASSQEWTPLSTDTQYF.

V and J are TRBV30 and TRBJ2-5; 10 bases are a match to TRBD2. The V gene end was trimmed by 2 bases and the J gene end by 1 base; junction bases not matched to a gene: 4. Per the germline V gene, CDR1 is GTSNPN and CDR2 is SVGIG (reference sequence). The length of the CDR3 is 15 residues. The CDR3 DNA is TGTGCCTGGAGTCTAGCGGGGGTCATCCAAGAGACCCAGTACTTC. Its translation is CAWSLAGVIQETQYF.

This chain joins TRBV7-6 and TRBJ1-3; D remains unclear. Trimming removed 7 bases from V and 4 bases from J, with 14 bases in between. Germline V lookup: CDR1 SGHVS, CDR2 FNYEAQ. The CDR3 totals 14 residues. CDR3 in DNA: TGTGCCAGCACTTCGAGGGAAGCCGGAAACACCATATATTTT. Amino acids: CASTSREAGNTIYF.

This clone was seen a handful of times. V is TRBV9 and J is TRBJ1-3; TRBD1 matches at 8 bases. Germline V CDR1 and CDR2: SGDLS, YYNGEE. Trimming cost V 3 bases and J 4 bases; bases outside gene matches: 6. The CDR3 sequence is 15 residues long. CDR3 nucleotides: TGTGCCAGCAGCGCCATCCAGGGGGCCGGAAACACCATATATTTT. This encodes CASSAIQGAGNTIYF. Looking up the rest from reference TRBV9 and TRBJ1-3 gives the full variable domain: DSGVTQTPKHLITATGQRVTLRCSPRSGDLSVYWYQQSLDQGLQFLIQYYNGEERAKGNILERFSAQQFPDLHSELNLSSLELGDSALYFCASSAIQGAGNTIYFGEGSWLTVV.

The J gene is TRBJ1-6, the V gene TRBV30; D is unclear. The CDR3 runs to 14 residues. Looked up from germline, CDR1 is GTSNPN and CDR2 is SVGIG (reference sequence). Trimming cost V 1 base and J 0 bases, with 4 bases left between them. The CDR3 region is CAWSGYSYNSPLHF. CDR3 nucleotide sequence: TGTGCCTGGAGTGGTTACTCCTATAATTCACCCCTCCACTTT.